The source of this TCR beta chain is a study of blood T cells in healthy people across ages. It was around 10 milliliters of peripheral blood that were drawn from each donor. Points on this clonotype: A read error may produce the germline difference seen at one junction end.

With a J-beta primer mix and a sample-barcoded 5' primer, a second PCR ran about 6 to 11 cycles. Every sample gave at least 2.5 million paired-end reads containing CDR3. TCRdb analysed the 5' RACE reads with MiXCR anew, one entry per CDR3 protein. Here the sample spans 1.5 million to 2 million distinct CDR3 sequences, about 39% being singletons. CDR3 length: 15 amino acids. The germline V gene has CDR1 ENHRY and CDR2 SYGVKD. This receptor was taken from a human donor in good health. Sequencing was performed on blood. The J gene is TRBJ2-2, the V gene TRBV10-3; the match to TRBD2 covers 7 bases. The DNA for the CDR3 is TGTGCCACCAGCAACGCAGCGGGGAACACCGGGGAGCGGTTTTTT. Encoded protein: CATSNAAGNTGERFF.